Listed here are 31 T cell receptor beta chains from one sample, sequenced in a study of blood T cell repertoires in COVID-19. The table came from immunoSEQ multiplex PCR; TCRdb's copy has only in-frame clones and leaves some out. This sample has approximately 190,000 clones; roughly 88% occur once, and the top ten carry less than 7.5%. Sequenced material: peripheral blood. The source is a woman aged 35 to 49 who had recovered from COVID-19.

V usage is TRBV7-9 and J usage is TRBJ2-3, with D uncertain. The CDR3 is 15 amino acids. Trimming removed 5 bases from V and 2 bases from J, with 14 bases in between. From germline, CDR1 is SEHNR and CDR2 FQNEAQ (reference sequence). CDR3 amino acids: CASSPQAPDTDTQYF. CDR3 in DNA: TGTGCCAGCAGCCCCCAGGCACCTGACACAGATACGCAGTATTTT.

V gene TRBV6-5 combines with J gene TRBJ1-1; 7 bases match TRBD1. The CDR3 totals 15 residues. The trim removed 2 bases at V and 8 bases at J, leaving 11 bases unmatched. Germline CDR1 and CDR2: MNHEY and SVGAGI. The CDR3 DNA reads TGTGCCAGCAGTTACGCGGCAGGGGGGCCTCGGGAAGCTTTCTTT. This gives the protein CASSYAAGGPREAFF.

The genes are TRBV2 and TRBJ1-2; D not resolved. CDR1 and CDR2 (germline): SNHLY, FYNNEI. This CDR3 has 11 residues. V was pared by 4 bases and J by 5 bases, with 5 bases between. The CDR3 coding sequence is TGTGCCAGCAGTGGGGAGTATGGCTACACCTTC. As protein: CASSGEYGYTF.

The chain is built from TRBV15 and TRBJ1-5; D might be TRBD1 (5 bases). Trimming shortened V by 5 bases and J by 3 bases, and 11 bases separated the two germline ends. The length of the CDR3 is 14 residues. Germline V gene sequence: CDR1 LNHNV, CDR2 YYDKDF (reference sequence). The CDR3 protein is CATSVGGYNQPQHF. Written as DNA, the CDR3 is TGTGCCACCAGCGTCGGGGGTTACAATCAGCCCCAGCATTTT.

This chain joins TRBV28 and TRBJ1-5; tentatively, D is TRBD1 (6 bases). V was shortened by 2 bases and J by 7 bases, with 15 bases between the two germline ends. This CDR3 contains 15 residues. Germline-derived CDR1 and CDR2 are MDHEN and SYDVKM. CDR3 coding DNA: TGTGCCAGCAGTTTAGGATTTGGTAGGGGGCAGCCCCAGCATTTT. This codes for CASSLGFGRGQPQHF.

This chain uses TRBV11-3 with TRBJ2-1; D is possibly TRBD2 (6 bases). This CDR3 spans 14 amino acids. The V and J ends lost 1 base and 9 bases respectively, with 13 bases between them. Germline V gene data show CDR1 as SGHNT and CDR2 as YENEEA. CDR3 region: CASSLAGDPGEQFF. CDR3 bases: TGTGCCAGCAGCTTAGCGGGGGACCCTGGTGAGCAGTTCTTC. Full variable domain (rest looked up from reference TRBV11-3 and TRBJ2-1): EAGVVQSPRYKIIEKKQPVAFWCNPISGHNTLYWYLQNLGQGPELLIRYENEEAVDDSQLPKDRFSAERLKGVDSTLKIQPAELGDSAVYLCASSLAGDPGEQFFGPGTRLTVL.

The chain couples TRBV7-2 to TRBJ2-5; TRBD2 matches 9 bases. Trimming removed 1 base from V and 3 bases from J; junction bases left unmatched: 6. This CDR3 region has 16 residues. Per germline, CDR1 SGHTA and CDR2 FQGNSA. The CDR3 sequence is CASSLVLAGVKETQYF. CDR3 nucleotide sequence: TGTGCCAGCAGCTTAGTATTAGCGGGGGTAAAAGAGACCCAGTACTTC. Complete variable domain (other parts from reference TRBV7-2 and TRBJ2-5): GAGVSQSPSNKVTEKGKDVELRCDPISGHTALYWYRQSLGQGLEFLIYFQGNSAPDKSGLPSDRFSAERTGGSVSTLTIQRTQQEDSAVYLCASSLVLAGVKETQYFGPGTRLLVL.

The chain carries TRBV6-1 and TRBJ1-1; tentatively, D is TRBD1 (6 bases). This CDR3 comprises 14 residues. Germline V gene lookup returns CDR1 MNHNS and CDR2 SASEGT. V dropped 2 bases and J dropped 4 bases, with 11 bases sitting between them. The CDR3 sequence is CASSETRGSTEAFF. CDR3 bases: TGTGCCAGCAGTGAAACCAGGGGCAGCACTGAAGCTTTCTTT.

Only one count was recorded for this clone. This chain joins TRBV27 and TRBJ2-2; TRBD2 might be the D (6 bases). The V gene's germline CDR1 is MNHEY and CDR2 SMNVEV (reference sequence). V was cut by 6 bases and J by 3 bases, with 14 bases left in between. The CDR3 loop spans 15 amino acids. As DNA, the CDR3 is TGTGCCAGCAGCTCCGGGACTTTCTACACCGGGGAGCTGTTTTTT. Its protein is CASSSGTFYTGELFF.

This clone was observed a single time. The chain links TRBV4-1 to TRBJ2-7; 8 positions match TRBD2. J was trimmed by 0 bases and V by 3 bases; bases with no gene match: 10. Germline loops: CDR1 MGHRA, CDR2 YSYEKL. The CDR3 has 17 residues. The DNA for the CDR3 is TGCGCCAGCAGCCACTCTTGGACTAGCAGTAGCTCCTACGAGCAGTACTTC. Amino acid sequence: CASSHSWTSSSSYEQYF.

J is TRBJ1-2 and V is TRBV19, with 10 bases lining up with TRBD1. The CDR3 sequence is 15 residues long. J gave up 0 bases and V 5 bases, and 3 bases lay outside the gene matches. Germline V gives CDR1 LNHDA, CDR2 SQIVND (reference sequence). The CDR3 reads CASSPGTGANYGYTF. The CDR3 coding sequence is TGTGCCAGTAGTCCTGGGACAGGGGCTAACTATGGCTACACCTTC.

V is TRBV2 and J is TRBJ2-5; D might be TRBD1 (6 bases). The CDR3 totals 13 residues. V shed 5 bases and J shed 5 bases, with 12 bases lying between them. From germline, CDR1 is SNHLY and CDR2 FYNNEI. DNA of the CDR3: TGTGCCAGCAGTCTTGGGGGCACGGAGACCCAGTACTTC. It codes for CASSLGGTETQYF.

CDR3 bases: TGTGCCACCAGCAGAGATCTCCGGGTTGGGAATGAGCAGTTCTTC. This codes for CATSRDLRVGNEQFF. The chain links TRBV15 to TRBJ2-1; D unclear. The V gene's germline CDR1 is LNHNV and CDR2 YYDKDF (reference sequence). V was pared by 0 bases and J by 7 bases, with 13 bases between. The CDR3 runs 15 residues.

J is TRBJ2-3 and V is TRBV10-3, with 11 bases fitting TRBD2. Germline CDR1 reads ENHRY; CDR2 reads SYGVKD. Germline trimming cut 9 bases from V and 7 bases from J; bases unmatched to any gene: 15. The length of the CDR3 is 16 residues. CDR3 in DNA: TGTGCCATTAAGCGTCGGCTAGCGGGAGGAAATAATACGCAGTATTTT. This codes for CAIKRRLAGGNNTQYF.

This chain joins TRBV19 and TRBJ2-3, with D hard to call. From germline, CDR1 is LNHDA and CDR2 SQIVND (reference sequence). The CDR3 is 16 amino acids. V was clipped by 1 base and J by 1 base, with 12 bases between them. CDR3 sequence: CASSIGLLEGTDTQYF. In DNA, the CDR3 is TGTGCCAGTAGTATAGGGCTATTAGAGGGCACAGATACGCAGTATTTT.

The chain joins TRBV14 to TRBJ2-1; 11 nucleotides align to TRBD2. The CDR3 runs to 15 residues. Germline assignment: CDR1 SGHDN and CDR2 FVKESK. Germline trimming cut 1 base from V and 12 bases from J; bases unmatched to any gene: 8. The DNA of the CDR3 is TGTGCCAGCAGCCAAGTTAGCGGGAGGGCCTTACGGCAGTTCTTC. It translates to CASSQVSGRALRQFF.

The chain carries TRBV7-8 and TRBJ1-1, with D possibly matching TRBD1 (6 bases). The CDR3 contains 14 residues. Germline V gene data show CDR1 as SGHVS and CDR2 as FQNEAQ. V shed 3 bases and J shed 0 bases, with 8 bases lying between them. The CDR3 nucleotides are TGTGCCAGCAGCTTTGGGACACTGAACACTGAAGCTTTCTTT. Protein sequence: CASSFGTLNTEAFF.

The chain is built from TRBV29-1 and TRBJ2-1; TRBD2 matches 10 bases. The germline gives CDR1 SQVTM, CDR2 ANQGSEA. Unmatched junction bases numbered 9, after V lost 4 bases and J lost 9 bases. This CDR3 has 14 residues. The chain's CDR3 is CSVVILAGVGEQFF. The CDR3 nucleotides are TGCAGCGTTGTTATCCTAGCGGGAGTGGGTGAGCAGTTCTTC.

The V call is TRBV11-2, the J call TRBJ2-1; D perhaps matches TRBD2 (6 bases). Trimming stripped 2 bases from V and 0 bases from J, with 11 bases between. Germline V CDR1 and CDR2: SGHAT, FQNNGV. CDR3 length: 16 residues. CDR3 sequence reads: CASSLLVTSSYNEQFF. The CDR3 DNA follows: TGTGCCAGCAGCTTACTTGTGACTAGCTCCTACAATGAGCAGTTCTTC.

This chain joins TRBV30 and TRBJ2-2, with 11 positions matching TRBD1. The J segment lost 5 bases and the V segment lost 8 bases, leaving 10 bases of the junction unmatched. There are 15 residues in the CDR3. The germline V gene encodes CDR1 GTSNPN and CDR2 SVGIG (reference sequence). Written as DNA, the CDR3 is TGTGCCGGACGGACAGGGGGCAGTTATACCGGGGAGCTGTTTTTT. Translating gives CAGRTGGSYTGELFF.

The rearrangement uses TRBV5-1 and TRBJ1-2, with 7 bases matching TRBD1. Germline V lookup: CDR1 SGHRS, CDR2 YFSETQ. CDR3 length equals 13 residues. The V gene end was trimmed by 4 bases and the J gene end by 6 bases; junction bases not matched to a gene: 6. The CDR3 DNA follows: TGCGCCAGCAGCCAAGACAGGGTAGATGGCTACACCTTC. It codes for CASSQDRVDGYTF.

V is TRBV20-1 and J is TRBJ2-5, with TRBD2 matching over 9 bases. V was clipped by 3 bases and J by 2 bases; unmatched bases: 4. Looked up from germline, CDR1 is DFQATT and CDR2 is SNEGSKA (reference sequence). The CDR3 is 14 amino acids. CDR3 amino acids: CSASSSGRQETQYF. The DNA of the CDR3 is TGCAGTGCTAGTTCCAGCGGGAGGCAAGAGACCCAGTACTTC.

This clone was counted once. This chain uses TRBV24-1 with TRBJ2-1; TRBD2 matches 12 bases. The CDR3 has 14 amino acids. Germline V CDR1 and CDR2: KGHDR, SFDVKD. V shed 7 bases, J shed 9 bases, and the junction held 6 bases outside the gene matches. The DNA of the CDR3 is TGTGCCACCAGCAGGACTAGCGGGGCCTTTGAGCAGTTCTTC. As protein: CATSRTSGAFEQFF.

V is TRBV4-3 and J is TRBJ1-1; D remains ambiguous. CDR1 and CDR2 (germline): LGHNA, YSLEER. This CDR3 spans 15 amino acids. Trimming left V 0 bases short and J 1 base short, with 9 bases between. CDR3 nucleotides: TGCGCCAGCAGCCAAGATTCCGCGGGGAACACTGAAGCTTTCTTT. Translating gives CASSQDSAGNTEAFF.

This clone was picked up a small number of times. The chain joins TRBV5-1 to TRBJ1-1, with TRBD1 identical over 7 bases. Trimming took 8 bases from V and 0 from J; bases not matched to a gene: 4. CDR1 is SGHRS, CDR2 YFSETQ, per germline. The CDR3 runs to 13 residues. As DNA, the CDR3 is TGCGCCAGTAAAGGACAGGTGAACACTGAAGCTTTCTTT. The encoded protein is CASKGQVNTEAFF.

The chain is built from TRBV5-5 and TRBJ2-7; 7 nucleotides agree with TRBD1. The trim removed 2 bases at V and 4 bases at J, leaving 9 bases unmatched. From germline, CDR1 is SGHKS and CDR2 YYEKEE (reference sequence). The CDR3 loop spans 15 amino acids. The CDR3 sequence: CASSLVGQRIYEQYF. In DNA form, the CDR3 reads TGTGCCAGCAGCTTAGTGGGACAGAGAATTTACGAGCAGTACTTC.

Worth noting for this clone: At the DNA level, this CDR3 is encoded by other sequences in the same sample as well. The chain employs TRBV11-3 and TRBJ2-3, with a tentative D call TRBD2 (6 bases). The CDR3 length is 13 residues. The germline V and J ends were trimmed by 4 bases and 2 bases, with 7 bases remaining between them. In germline, CDR1 is SGHNT, CDR2 YENEEA. CDR3 residues: CASSSGLTDTQYF. In nucleotides, the CDR3 is TGTGCCAGCAGCTCGGGACTCACAGATACGCAGTATTTT.

This chain uses TRBV3-1 (or the pseudogene TRBV3-2) with TRBJ1-2; 8 positions match TRBD1. CDR1 and CDR2 (germline): LGHDT, YNNKEL (reference sequence). Losses at the gene ends were 4 bases for V and 4 bases for J; bases not matched to a gene: 5. The CDR3 sequence is 14 residues long. As DNA, the CDR3 is TGTGCCAGCAGCCCCCGGACAGGGCCCTATGGCTACACCTTC. Residues: CASSPRTGPYGYTF.

This chain uses TRBV7-9 with TRBJ2-5; 9 bases align to TRBD2. The CDR3 contains 15 residues. CDR1 is SEHNR, CDR2 FQNEAQ, per germline (reference sequence). J gave up 4 bases and V 2 bases, and 5 bases lay outside the gene matches. The CDR3: CASSLNLAGSETQYF. CDR3 coding DNA: TGTGCCAGCAGCTTAAATCTAGCGGGATCAGAGACCCAGTACTTC.

The CDR3 is CASRQLQNTGELFF. CDR3 DNA: TGTGCCAGCAGACAGCTACAGAACACCGGGGAGCTGTTTTTT. The chain carries TRBV11-2 and TRBJ2-2; no clear D gene. V dropped 6 bases and J dropped 1 base, with 9 bases sitting between them. There are 14 residues in the CDR3. Germline V gene lookup returns CDR1 SGHAT and CDR2 FQNNGV.

This clone was detected once. The V call is TRBV6-5, the J call TRBJ1-5; D not certain. V was cut by 6 bases and J by 2 bases, with 11 bases left in between. In germline, CDR1 is MNHEY, CDR2 SVGAGI. The CDR3 has 14 residues. CDR3 in DNA: TGTGCCAGCAGAATATCCGGTGGCAATCAGCCCCAGCATTTT. Its protein is CASRISGGNQPQHF.